These 20 T cell receptor beta chains came from one sample sequenced in a study of early T cells in non-severe SARS-CoV-2 infection. MiXCR was run by TCRdb on the 5' RACE reads, yielding one entry per CDR3 protein. The sample carries about 83,000 distinct CDR3 sequences, 11% to 15% recorded once. The sample taken for sequencing was whole blood. All receptors derive from an adult who was a healthcare worker with PCR-confirmed SARS-CoV-2 infection or an uninfected control (not recorded which).

There are a few counts of this clonotype. The chain links TRBV3-1 to TRBJ1-4, with D hard to call. From germline, CDR1 is LGHDT and CDR2 YNNKEL (reference sequence). With 4 bases removed from V and 8 bases from J, the gap between germline ends came to 14 bases. The CDR3 has 14 residues. CDR3 in amino acids: CASSPTSNPEKLFF. CDR3 DNA: TGTGCCAGCAGCCCAACGTCAAATCCGGAAAAACTGTTTTTT.

This clonotype was observed at least ten times. This sequence joins TRBV11-3 and TRBJ2-7; D may correspond to TRBD1 or TRBD2 (6 bases each). Per the germline V gene, CDR1 is SGHNT and CDR2 is YENEEA. Trimming shortened V by 5 bases and J by 5 bases, and 19 bases separated the two germline ends. The CDR3 is 15 residues long. CDR3 amino acids: CASSPLQGRPHEQYF. CDR3 nucleotides: TGTGCCAGCAGCCCCCTCCAGGGGAGGCCCCACGAGCAGTACTTC.

This clonotype was seen repeatedly, ten times or more. This chain joins TRBV10-1 and TRBJ2-3; 7 nucleotides line up with TRBD2. V trimming: 2 bases; J trimming: 4 bases; junction bases outside the gene matches: 6. Germline V gene sequence: CDR1 WNHNN, CDR2 SYGVQD (reference sequence). The CDR3 loop spans 15 amino acids. The DNA of the CDR3 is TGCGCCAGCAGTGAGGGAGGCGGGAGATCAGATACGCAGTATTTT. This encodes CASSEGGGRSDTQYF.

In DNA form, the CDR3 reads TGTGCCAGCAGCCCACCGAAGGACGGCACCGGGGAGCTGTTTTTT. This translates into CASSPPKDGTGELFF. The chain has TRBV7-9 and TRBJ2-2, with no clear D. The V gene lost 5 bases and the J gene lost 4 bases, with 14 bases spanning the gap. The CDR3 runs 15 residues. Germline CDR1 and CDR2: SEHNR and FQNEAQ (reference sequence).

The chain employs TRBV6-6 and TRBJ2-7; the D gene is possibly TRBD1 (5 bases). V shed 8 bases and J shed 3 bases, with 23 bases lying between them. CDR3 length equals 16 residues. The germline V gene has CDR1 MNHNY and CDR2 SVGAGI (reference sequence). The CDR3 reads CASRSKGAKRGYEQYF. CDR3 in DNA: TGTGCCAGCCGGAGCAAAGGGGCAAAAAGGGGCTACGAGCAGTACTTC.

The chain links TRBV7-9 to TRBJ2-1; possibly TRBD2 for D (6 bases). Germline V lookup: CDR1 SEHNR, CDR2 FQNEAQ (reference sequence). The ends were cut back, 5 bases at V and 0 bases at J, with 20 bases in the middle. This CDR3 contains 18 residues. The CDR3 sequence: CASSLSRGGAYSYNEQFF. The CDR3 DNA reads TGTGCCAGCAGCCTATCCCGAGGAGGGGCCTACTCCTACAATGAGCAGTTCTTC.

About this clonotype itself: Since a much larger clone is just one base distant, this may be a read error. This chain uses TRBV11-1 with TRBJ1-1; 10 bases align to TRBD1. The CDR3 extends over 16 amino acids. CDR1 is SGHAT, CDR2 FQDESV, per germline (reference sequence). The CDR3: CASSLELGQGNSEAFF. CDR3 DNA sequence: TGTGCCAGCAGCTTAGAATTGGGACAGGGGAACTCTGAAGCTTTCTTT.

This clonotype was counted only a few times. This chain connects TRBV6-5 to TRBJ2-3; 10 bases map to TRBD2. CDR1 is MNHEY and CDR2 is SVGAGI in the germline V gene. V lost 7 bases to trimming and J lost 4 bases; unmatched junction nucleotides: 17. CDR3 length: 18 amino acids. Here the CDR3 reads CASTRKPFLAGGSDTQYF. Here the CDR3 DNA reads TGTGCCAGCACCCGCAAGCCCTTTTTAGCGGGAGGATCAGATACGCAGTATTTT.

This clonotype has a count of ten or more. Sequence at one end of the junction differs from germline and may be a read error. The chain combines TRBV5-5 with TRBJ1-4; D gene unclear. Germline CDR1 reads SGHKS; CDR2 reads YYEKEE (reference sequence). The CDR3 is 20 residues long. The CDR3 is CASSRLTMASHRYPNGKLFF. The CDR3 DNA follows: TGTGCCAGCAGCCGTCTCACGATGGCCAGCCACCGTTACCCTAATGGAAAACTGTTTTTT.

CDR3 sequence reads: CASSLQAGSEQFF. For the CDR3, the DNA is TGTGCCAGCAGCTTGCAAGCGGGAAGTGAGCAGTTCTTC. The rearrangement joins TRBV5-6 to TRBJ2-1; TRBD2 agrees at 7 bases. CDR3 length: 13 residues. V dropped 1 base and J dropped 9; count of bases not matched to a gene: 4. Germline-derived CDR1 and CDR2 are SGHDT and YYEEEE.

This clonotype was detected only a few times. The rearrangement joins TRBV4-2 to TRBJ2-1, with 9 bases identical to TRBD2. V trimming: 1 base; J trimming: 4 bases; junction bases outside the gene matches: 5. The CDR3 runs 16 residues. Germline-derived CDR1 and CDR2 are LGHNA and YNFKEQ. The DNA for the CDR3 is TGTGCCAGCAGCCAAGCTTGGCGGGAGGGATACAATGAGCAGTTCTTC. This translates into CASSQAWREGYNEQFF.

A few counts support this clonotype. The CDR3 reads CASSKTPGTGIPGELFF. The DNA for the CDR3 is TGCGCCAGCAGCAAAACCCCCGGGACAGGGATTCCCGGGGAGCTGTTTTTT. The V and J genes are TRBV10-2 and TRBJ2-2; TRBD1 aligns across 9 bases. The CDR3 has 17 amino acids. V lost 6 bases, J lost 6 bases, and 14 bases stayed unmatched. CDR1 WSHSY and CDR2 SAAADI come from the germline V gene.

This clonotype was detected only a few times. The chain combines TRBV18 with TRBJ1-5, with TRBD1 matching over 8 bases. Germline CDR1 is KGHSH and CDR2 is LQKENI. The CDR3 totals 16 residues. V gave up 5 bases and J gave up 4 bases; unmatched junction bases: 10. CDR3 region: CASSSTGGIANQPQHF. The DNA of the CDR3 is TGTGCCAGCTCATCAACAGGGGGTATTGCGAATCAGCCCCAGCATTTT.

The sample holds many counts of this clonotype. The genes are TRBV30 and TRBJ1-2, with a weak D call TRBD1 (6 bases). V was pared by 3 bases and J by 2 bases, with 13 bases between. CDR1 is GTSNPN and CDR2 is SVGIG in the germline V gene (reference sequence). The CDR3 covers 14 residues. CDR3 sequence reads: CAWSQGWGNYGYTF. CDR3 DNA sequence: TGTGCCTGGAGCCAGGGGTGGGGCAACTATGGCTACACCTTC.

V and J are TRBV11-2 and TRBJ1-5; D uncertain. Trimming left V 4 bases short and J 6 bases short, with 10 bases between. CDR3 length: 13 residues. The germline V gene has CDR1 SGHAT and CDR2 FQNNGV. The CDR3 DNA reads TGTGCCAGCAGCTACACCCCGGGTCAGCCCCAGCATTTT. As protein: CASSYTPGQPQHF.

The CDR3 loop reads CASNHPSGRGVNEQFF. CDR3 nucleotide sequence: TGTGCCAGCAACCACCCTAGCGGGAGAGGGGTCAATGAGCAGTTCTTC. The chain is built from TRBV7-9 and TRBJ2-1; 10 nucleotides line up with TRBD2. The CDR3 runs to 16 residues. With 7 bases clipped from V and 6 bases from J, the junction kept 12 bases outside the gene matches. CDR1 is SEHNR and CDR2 is FQNEAQ in the germline V gene (reference sequence).

This clonotype was picked up many times. The V call is TRBV18, the J call TRBJ1-1; D unresolved. The CDR3 spans 15 residues. Germline-derived CDR1 and CDR2 are KGHSH and LQKENI. V was cut by 3 bases and J by 4 bases, with 15 bases left in between. This chain's CDR3 is CASSPRTSEGTEAFF. DNA for the CDR3: TGTGCCAGCTCACCTAGGACCTCCGAGGGCACTGAAGCTTTCTTT.

The chain has TRBV18 and TRBJ2-2, with D perhaps TRBD1 (5 bases). V lost 1 base to trimming and J lost 4 bases, with 10 bases between them. The CDR3 contains 15 residues. Germline assignment: CDR1 KGHSH and CDR2 LQKENI. CDR3 DNA: TGTGCCAGCTCACCACAAACAGGCTCCACCGGGGAGCTGTTTTTT. This sequence encodes CASSPQTGSTGELFF.

Worth noting for this clonotype: The germline gene is not matched at one end of the junction; a read error may be the cause. The chain employs TRBV4-2 and TRBJ2-7; 7 bases line up with TRBD2. Germline CDR1 is LGHNA and CDR2 is YNFKEQ. The length of the CDR3 is 16 residues. The CDR3 region is CVSSQDGTTGVWEQYF. As DNA, the CDR3 is TGTGTCAGCAGCCAAGATGGGACTACCGGCGTGTGGGAGCAGTACTTC.

The CDR3 sequence is CASVRESYEQYF. CDR3 bases: TGTGCCAGCGTGAGGGAGTCCTACGAGCAGTACTTC. V gene TRBV2 combines with J gene TRBJ2-7; the D gene is possibly TRBD2 (5 bases). This CDR3 has 12 residues. V lost 8 bases and J lost 1, with 9 bases in between. The V gene's germline CDR1 is SNHLY and CDR2 FYNNEI. The full variable domain, rest sourced from reference TRBV2 and TRBJ2-7, is EPEVTQTPSHQVTQMGQEVILRCVPISNHLYFYWYRQILGQKVEFLVSFYNNEISEKSEIFDDQFSVERPDGSNFTLKIRSTKLEDSAMYFCASVRESYEQYFGPGTRLTVT.